This entry concerns a single TCR beta chain. The CDR3 is 14 amino acids. V lost 4 bases and J 0 bases, leaving 9 bases between the germline ends. Per the germline V gene, CDR1 is MNHEY and CDR2 is SMNVEV (reference sequence). In the original processing: Reference gene primer amplification in the assay estimated nucleated cell counts. The repertoire was sequenced with immunoSEQ multiplex PCR; TCRdb's copy has only in-frame clones and lacks some. V and J calls and clone size are as listed in that table; D and trimming were resolved from the DNA. There are 35,000 to 40,000 clones in the sample; around 80% occur only once, and roughly a sixth lies in the top ten. The data belong to a study of blood T cell repertoires in COVID-19. Study-level background: Spain, Italy and the United States supplied samples that represented acute and convalescent COVID-19. T cells, B-cell-depleted T cells, or PBMCs provided the cDNA or gDNA that served as material.

The specimen sequenced was peripheral blood. The chain employs TRBV27 and TRBJ1-2, with D unresolved. The clonotype originates from a man between 65 and 80 years old with acute or convalescent COVID-19. CDR3 sequence (DNA): TGTGCCAGCAGTTACTCGGGAGCTAACTATGGCTACACCTTC. Its protein is CASSYSGANYGYTF.